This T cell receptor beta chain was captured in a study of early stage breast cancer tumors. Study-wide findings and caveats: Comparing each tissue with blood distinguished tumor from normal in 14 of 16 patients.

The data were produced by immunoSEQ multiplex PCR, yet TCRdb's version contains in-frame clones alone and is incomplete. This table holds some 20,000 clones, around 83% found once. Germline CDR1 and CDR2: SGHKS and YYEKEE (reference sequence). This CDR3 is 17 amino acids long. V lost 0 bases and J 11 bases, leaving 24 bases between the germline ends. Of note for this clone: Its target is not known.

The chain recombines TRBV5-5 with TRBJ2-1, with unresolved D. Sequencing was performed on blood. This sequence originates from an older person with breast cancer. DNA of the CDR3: TGTGCCAGCAGCTTGGCCTCAGAGTGGGCCTCGGAAAATCAGCAGTTCTTC. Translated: CASSLASEWASENQQFF. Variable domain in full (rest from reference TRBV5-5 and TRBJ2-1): DAGVTQSPTHLIKTRGQQVTLRCSPISGHKSVSWYQQVLGQGPQFIFQYYEKEERGRGNFPDRFSARQFPNYSSELNVNALLLGDSALYLCASSLASEWASENQQFFGPGTRLTVL.